This passage covers 4 T cell receptor beta chains from one sample sequenced in a study of siplizumab effects on memory and regulatory T cells. The table came from immunoSEQ multiplex PCR; TCRdb's copy has only in-frame clones and leaves some out. The sample shows 90,000 to 120,000 clones, approximately 91% of them seen only once. The specimen was CD4+ T cells sorted from blood. The receptors here all came from a human donor in good health. Some clones in this sample may be carry-over from other donors' samples.

The gene calls are TRBV9 and TRBJ1-1; D unclear. V lost 0 bases to trimming and J lost 4 bases, with 10 bases between them. In germline, CDR1 is SGDLS, CDR2 YYNGEE. The CDR3 sequence is 14 residues long. DNA for the CDR3: TGTGCCAGCAGCGTAGGGGGTTGGACCACTGAAGCTTTCTTT. Encoded protein: CASSVGGWTTEAFF.

V and J are TRBV6-6 and TRBJ1-4, with TRBD1 matching 7 bases. The germline V gene has CDR1 MNHNY and CDR2 SVGAGI (reference sequence). Trimming cost V 7 bases and J 2 bases; bases outside gene matches: 10. The CDR3 length is 16 residues. CDR3 in DNA: TGTGCCAGCAACACCAGGGGGTGGGGGACTAATGAAAAACTGTTTTTT. This gives the protein CASNTRGWGTNEKLFF.

Comments on this clone: The junction departs from germline at one end; a sequencing error may be responsible. The chain recombines TRBV6-5 with TRBJ1-1; TRBD1 is a possible D gene (6 bases). Germline V gives CDR1 MNHEY, CDR2 SVGAGI. The CDR3 contains 16 residues. The CDR3 spells CASNYLPRGAYTEAFF. As DNA, the CDR3 is TGTGCCAGCAATTACTTACCCCGGGGGGCGTACACTGAAGCTTTCTTT.

The J gene is TRBJ2-1, the V gene TRBV11-3, with TRBD2 matching 14 bases. CDR3 length: 15 amino acids. CDR1 SGHNT and CDR2 YENEEA come from the germline V gene. The V gene end was trimmed by 5 bases and the J gene end by 6 bases; junction bases not matched to a gene: 3. CDR3 residues: CASSLGTSGSNEQFF. CDR3 nucleotides: TGTGCCAGCAGCCTTGGGACTAGCGGGAGCAATGAGCAGTTCTTC. Complete variable domain (other parts from reference TRBV11-3 and TRBJ2-1): EAGVVQSPRYKIIEKKQPVAFWCNPISGHNTLYWYLQNLGQGPELLIRYENEEAVDDSQLPKDRFSAERLKGVDSTLKIQPAELGDSAVYLCASSLGTSGSNEQFFGPGTRLTVL.